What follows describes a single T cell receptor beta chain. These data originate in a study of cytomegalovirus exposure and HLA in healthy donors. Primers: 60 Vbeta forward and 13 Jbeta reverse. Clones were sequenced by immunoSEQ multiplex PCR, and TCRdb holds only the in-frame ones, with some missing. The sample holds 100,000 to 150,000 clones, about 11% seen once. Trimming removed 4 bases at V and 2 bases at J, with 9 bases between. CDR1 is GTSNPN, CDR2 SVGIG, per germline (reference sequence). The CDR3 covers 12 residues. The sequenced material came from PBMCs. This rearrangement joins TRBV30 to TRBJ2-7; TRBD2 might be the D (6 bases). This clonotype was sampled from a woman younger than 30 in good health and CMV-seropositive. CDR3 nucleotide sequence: TGTGCCTGGACGGGAGCAACCTACGAGCAGTACTTC. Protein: CAWTGATYEQYF.